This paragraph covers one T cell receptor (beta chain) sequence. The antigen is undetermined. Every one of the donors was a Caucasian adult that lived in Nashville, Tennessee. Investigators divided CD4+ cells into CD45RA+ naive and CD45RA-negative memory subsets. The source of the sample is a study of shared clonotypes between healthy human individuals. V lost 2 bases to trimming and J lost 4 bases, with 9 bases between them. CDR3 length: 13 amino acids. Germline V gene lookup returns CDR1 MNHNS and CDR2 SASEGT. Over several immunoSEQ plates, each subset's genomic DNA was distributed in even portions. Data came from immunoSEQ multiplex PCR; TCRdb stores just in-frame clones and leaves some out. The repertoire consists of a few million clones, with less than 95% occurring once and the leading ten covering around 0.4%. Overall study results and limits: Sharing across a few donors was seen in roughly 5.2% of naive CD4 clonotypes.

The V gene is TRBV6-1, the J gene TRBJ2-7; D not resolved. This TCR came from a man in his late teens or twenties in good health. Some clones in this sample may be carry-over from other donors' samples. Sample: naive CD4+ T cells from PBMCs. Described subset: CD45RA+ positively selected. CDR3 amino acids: CASSEQDGYEQYF. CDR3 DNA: TGTGCCAGCAGTGAACAGGACGGGTACGAGCAGTACTTC.